A selection of T cell receptor beta chains follows, all from one sample in a study. Each CDR3 protein gets one entry after TCRdb re-called the multiplex PCR reads with MiXCR. The data contain a few hundred distinct CDR3 sequences, more than 20% of them singletons. Sequencing used tumor-infiltrating Tregs sorted from the breast tumor. Receptor source: a female donor with breast cancer. Both conserved end residues are part of each CDR3. A D gene is named only where the DNA matches it firmly. Clone size is not always given. Where it is, it says once, few, many or a class for expanded clones.

clone size: NA; J gene: TRBJ1-2; D gene: TRBD1; V gene: TRBV12-3/TRBV12-4; CDR3 protein: CASTLMGQGSYGYTF; CDR3 DNA: TGTGCCAGCACCCTAATGGGACAGGGGTCATATGGCTACACCTTC
clone size: medium-sized; J gene: TRBJ1-2; D gene: NA; V gene: TRBV12-3/TRBV12-4; CDR3 protein: CASSFQGARGYTF; CDR3 DNA: TGTGCCAGCAGTTTTCAGGGAGCGCGTGGCTACACCTTC
clone size: large; J gene: TRBJ1-2; D gene: TRBD1; V gene: TRBV12-3/TRBV12-4; CDR3 protein: CASNPTGEVNGYTF; CDR3 DNA: TGTGCCAGCAACCCGACAGGGGAGGTGAATGGCTACACCTTC
clone size: medium-sized; J gene: TRBJ1-2; D gene: NA; V gene: TRBV12-3/TRBV12-4; CDR3 protein: CASSLNGSYGYTF; CDR3 DNA: TGTGCCAGCAGTTTAAACGGGAGCTATGGCTACACCTTC
clone size: medium-sized; J gene: TRBJ1-2; D gene: NA; V gene: TRBV12-3/TRBV12-4; CDR3 protein: CASALSDYGYTF; CDR3 DNA: TGTGCCAGCGCCCTTAGTGACTATGGCTACACCTTC
clone size: medium-sized; J gene: TRBJ1-2; D gene: NA; V gene: TRBV12-3/TRBV12-4; CDR3 protein: CASSLVGTKGYTF; CDR3 DNA: TGTGCCAGCAGTTTAGTGGGGACGAAAGGCTACACCTTC
clone size: large; J gene: TRBJ1-2; D gene: NA; V gene: TRBV12-3/TRBV12-4; CDR3 protein: CASRAMWATGYTF; CDR3 DNA: TGTGCCAGCAGGGCCATGTGGGCGACCGGCTACACCTTC
clone size: large; J gene: TRBJ1-2; D gene: NA; V gene: TRBV12-3/TRBV12-4; CDR3 protein: CASSMGGPVGYTF; CDR3 DNA: TGTGCCAGCAGCATGGGAGGACCTGTTGGCTACACCTTC
clone size: hyperexpanded; J gene: TRBJ1-2; D gene: NA; V gene: TRBV12-3/TRBV12-4; CDR3 protein: CASSLRPRRTSGGYTF; CDR3 DNA: TGTGCCAGCAGTTTAAGGCCCCGCCGAACCTCGGGTGGCTACACCTTC
clone size: large; J gene: TRBJ1-2; D gene: NA; V gene: TRBV12-3/TRBV12-4; CDR3 protein: CASSPGLRGGYTF; CDR3 DNA: TGTGCCAGCAGCCCAGGCCTGAGGGGTGGCTACACCTTC
clone size: medium-sized; J gene: TRBJ1-2; D gene: NA; V gene: TRBV12-3/TRBV12-4; CDR3 protein: CASSLTHREGYTF; CDR3 DNA: TGTGCCAGCAGTTTAACCCACAGGGAAGGCTACACCTTC
clone size: NA; J gene: TRBJ1-2; D gene: NA; V gene: TRBV12-3/TRBV12-4; CDR3 protein: CASSLRQSNYGYTF; CDR3 DNA: TGTGCCAGCAGTTTGAGACAGTCTAACTATGGCTACACCTTC
clone size: few; J gene: TRBJ1-2; D gene: NA; V gene: TRBV12-3/TRBV12-4; CDR3 protein: CASSLSQGGIYGYTF; CDR3 DNA: TGTGCCAGCAGTTTGTCCCAGGGCGGGATCTATGGCTACACCTTC
clone size: hyperexpanded; J gene: TRBJ1-2; D gene: NA; V gene: TRBV12-3/TRBV12-4; CDR3 protein: CASSLRRGNYGYTF; CDR3 DNA: TGTGCCAGCAGTTTAAGGCGCGGAAACTATGGCTACACCTTC
clone size: hyperexpanded; J gene: TRBJ1-2; D gene: NA; V gene: TRBV12-3/TRBV12-4; CDR3 protein: CASSFVLQAYGYTF; CDR3 DNA: TGTGCCAGCAGTTTCGTACTACAGGCCTATGGCTACACCTTC
clone size: large; J gene: TRBJ1-2; D gene: NA; V gene: TRBV12-3/TRBV12-4; CDR3 protein: CASSPREGRTYGYTF; CDR3 DNA: TGTGCCAGCAGTCCCCGGGAGGGTCGCACCTATGGCTACACCTTC
clone size: many; J gene: TRBJ1-2; D gene: TRBD1; V gene: TRBV12-3/TRBV12-4; CDR3 protein: CASSAGQGGGYTF; CDR3 DNA: TGTGCCAGCAGTGCGGGACAGGGCGGCGGCTACACCTTC
clone size: large; J gene: TRBJ1-2; D gene: NA; V gene: TRBV12-3/TRBV12-4; CDR3 protein: CASSFRASNYGYTF; CDR3 DNA: TGTGCCAGCAGTTTCAGGGCGTCTAACTATGGCTACACCTTC
clone size: hyperexpanded; J gene: TRBJ1-2; D gene: NA; V gene: TRBV12-3/TRBV12-4; CDR3 protein: CASSFAYGYTF; CDR3 DNA: TGTGCCAGCAGTTTTGCCTATGGCTACACCTTC
clone size: large; J gene: TRBJ1-2; D gene: TRBD1; V gene: TRBV12-3/TRBV12-4; CDR3 protein: CASSGTGDAVGYTF; CDR3 DNA: TGTGCCAGCAGTGGGACAGGGGACGCGGTTGGCTACACCTTC
clone size: NA; J gene: TRBJ1-2; D gene: TRBD1; V gene: TRBV12-3/TRBV12-4; CDR3 protein: CASNPGQRAEGYTF; CDR3 DNA: TGTGCCAGCAATCCGGGACAGAGGGCGGAAGGCTACACCTTC
clone size: medium-sized; J gene: TRBJ1-2; D gene: NA; V gene: TRBV12-3/TRBV12-4; CDR3 protein: CASSLARSGDVYGYTF; CDR3 DNA: TGTGCCAGCAGTTTAGCACGTTCAGGGGATGTCTATGGCTACACCTTC
clone size: large; J gene: TRBJ1-2; D gene: NA; V gene: TRBV12-3/TRBV12-4; CDR3 protein: CASTQTGYGYTF; CDR3 DNA: TGTGCCAGCACCCAGACAGGATATGGCTACACCTTC